This record looks at one T cell receptor beta chain sequence and its context. Generated by immunoSEQ multiplex PCR, the TCRdb table keeps only in-frame clones and is missing some. The sample lists hundreds of thousands of clones, 88% seen once, with more than 0.55% in the top ten. This sample is part of a study of blood T cell repertoires in COVID-19. This CDR3 has 13 amino acids. The germline CDR1 and CDR2 sequences are MNHNS and SASEGT. V was clipped by 2 bases and J by 8 bases, with 9 bases between them. The chain combines TRBV6-1 with TRBJ1-4; D gene unclear. The receptor comes from a human donor in a cohort sampled during active COVID-19. Sequencing used peripheral blood. The CDR3 protein is CASSEHPREKLFF. CDR3 coding DNA: TGTGCCAGCAGTGAACACCCCAGAGAAAAACTGTTTTTT.